The 21 T cell receptor beta chains below all came from one sample that was sequenced in a study of CD8 T cells in Susac syndrome. The RNA input was about 0.5 to 1 ug, and it was reverse transcribed with random hexamers. Via MiXCR, TCRdb re-called the immunoSEQ multiplex PCR reads, giving one row per CDR3 protein. Here the sample spans under 550,000 distinct CDR3 sequences, around 85% being singletons. The sample taken for sequencing was CD8+ T cells from PBMCs. Receptors originate from a human donor with multiple sclerosis.

The chain uses TRBV5-1 and TRBJ1-5; D is undetermined. CDR3 length: 13 residues. CDR1 and CDR2 from the germline V gene are SGHRS and YFSETQ. Trimming removed 0 bases at V and 6 bases at J, with 7 bases between. In DNA, the CDR3 is TGCGCCAGCAGCTTGGAAGGGTTTCAGCCCCAGCATTTT. This gives the protein CASSLEGFQPQHF. Full variable domain (missing parts from reference TRBV5-1 and TRBJ1-5): KAGVTQTPRYLIKTRGQQVTLSCSPISGHRSVSWYQQTPGQGLQFLFEYFSETQRNKGNFPGRFSGRQFSNSRSEMNVSTLELGDSALYLCASSLEGFQPQHFGDGTRLSIL.

CDR3 sequence: CASSFGSRLDTQYF. The CDR3 DNA sequence: TGTGCCAGCAGTTTCGGATCCCGTCTGGATACGCAGTATTTT. The V call is TRBV12-3 or TRBV12-4, the J call TRBJ2-3, with D unclear. This CDR3 is 14 amino acids long. V lost 3 bases and J 6 bases, leaving 13 bases between the germline ends.

This chain joins TRBV4-1 and TRBJ2-7; 8 nucleotides align to TRBD1. The CDR3 consists of 14 residues. The germline V gene encodes CDR1 MGHRA and CDR2 YSYEKL. Trimming removed 4 bases from V and 5 bases from J; junction bases left unmatched: 7. For the CDR3, the DNA is TGCGCCAGCAGCCCTGACAGGGGTTGGAACGAGCAGTACTTC. Amino acids: CASSPDRGWNEQYF.

CDR3: CASTFLAGDTEAFF. CDR3 sequence (DNA): TGTGCCAGCACCTTCCTGGCGGGGGACACTGAAGCTTTCTTT. The V gene is TRBV27, the J gene TRBJ1-1; the D gene is possibly TRBD1 (5 bases). Germline V gives CDR1 MNHEY, CDR2 SMNVEV (reference sequence). There are 14 residues in the CDR3. The V gene lost 7 bases and the J gene lost 3 bases, with 15 bases spanning the gap.

This sequence joins TRBV6-5 and TRBJ2-2; the D gene could be TRBD1 or TRBD2 (6 bases each). This CDR3 contains 15 residues. Germline V gives CDR1 MNHEY, CDR2 SVGAGI. V shed 6 bases and J shed 5 bases, with 16 bases lying between them. The CDR3 nucleotides are TGTGCCAGCAGCCCCCTGCCGGGGGCGACCGGGGAGCTGTTTTTT. It codes for CASSPLPGATGELFF.

V gene TRBV4-1 combines with J gene TRBJ1-1; D remains unclear. The V gene lost 4 bases and the J gene lost 5 bases, with 17 bases spanning the gap. The CDR3 length is 15 residues. CDR1 is MGHRA, CDR2 YSYEKL, per germline. As DNA, the CDR3 is TGCGCCAGCAGCCCCCTTTCCCGGGTAGAAACTGAAGCTTTCTTT. It is translated as CASSPLSRVETEAFF.

The V gene is TRBV29-1, the J gene TRBJ2-1; D perhaps matches TRBD2 (5 bases). Germline CDR1 reads SQVTM; CDR2 reads ANQGSEA. Trimming shortened V by 4 bases and J by 10 bases, and 11 bases separated the two germline ends. This CDR3 region has 11 residues. The CDR3 sequence is CSVVPSLEQFF. The DNA for the CDR3 is TGCAGCGTTGTACCTAGCCTCGAGCAGTTCTTC.

The rearrangement joins TRBV29-1 to TRBJ2-1, with unresolved D. CDR1 SQVTM and CDR2 ANQGSEA come from the germline V gene. The CDR3 spans 12 residues. V was pared by 3 bases and J by 8 bases, with 11 bases between. CDR3 nucleotides: TGCAGCGTTGAGTACAGTCAAGATGAGCAGTTCTTC. It codes for CSVEYSQDEQFF.

The CDR3 reads CASSLRAGDSYNEQFF. The CDR3 bases are TGTGCCAGCAGCCTAAGGGCAGGGGACTCCTACAATGAGCAGTTCTTC. The rearrangement joins TRBV9 to TRBJ2-1; D is possibly TRBD1 (6 bases). Looked up from germline, CDR1 is SGDLS and CDR2 is YYNGEE. CDR3 length: 16 amino acids. Between the trimmed V and J ends, which lost 4 bases and 0 bases, there was a span of 14 bases. The entire variable domain, with the rest obtained from reference TRBV9 and TRBJ2-1, is as follows: DSGVTQTPKHLITATGQRVTLRCSPRSGDLSVYWYQQSLDQGLQFLIQYYNGEERAKGNILERFSAQQFPDLHSELNLSSLELGDSALYFCASSLRAGDSYNEQFFGPGTRLTVL.

The rearrangement uses TRBV20-1 and TRBJ1-1; 10 nucleotides align to TRBD1. The CDR3 spans 18 residues. Trimming cost V 0 bases and J 4 bases; bases outside gene matches: 14. CDR1 is DFQATT and CDR2 is SNEGSKA in the germline V gene (reference sequence). This chain's CDR3 is CSARDLSGTGVAGTEAFF. The DNA for the CDR3 is TGCAGTGCTAGAGATCTCTCCGGGACAGGGGTTGCGGGCACTGAAGCTTTCTTT.

J is TRBJ2-2 and V is TRBV30; tentatively, D is TRBD1 (5 bases). The CDR3 runs 13 residues. V was clipped by 0 bases and J by 3 bases, with 5 bases between them. Germline values: CDR1 GTSNPN, CDR2 SVGIG (reference sequence). The CDR3 reads CAWSVGDTGELFF. CDR3 bases: TGTGCCTGGAGTGTAGGGGACACCGGGGAGCTGTTTTTT.

The rearrangement links TRBV6-1 to TRBJ2-2; possible D gene TRBD1, 6 bases. The CDR3 is 17 residues long. V was clipped by 1 base and J by 5 bases, with 17 bases between them. Germline V gene sequence: CDR1 MNHNS, CDR2 SASEGT. CDR3 in DNA: TGTGCCAGCAGTGAAGGGTCAGGGGCTTCGGGGACCGGGGAGCTGTTTTTT. Encoded protein: CASSEGSGASGTGELFF.

This clonotype has a single count. This chain joins TRBV20-1 and TRBJ1-2; the D is unclear. Trimming took off 5 bases at V and 7 bases at J, with 14 bases between the two ends. The CDR3 loop spans 12 amino acids. The germline V gene has CDR1 DFQATT and CDR2 SNEGSKA (reference sequence). This CDR3 reads CSALKAGVGYTF. The CDR3 nucleotides are TGCAGTGCTTTAAAGGCCGGGGTTGGCTACACCTTC.

V gene TRBV7-9 combines with J gene TRBJ2-1, with D tentatively TRBD1 or TRBD2 (6 bases each). Germline V CDR1 and CDR2: SEHNR, FQNEAQ (reference sequence). This CDR3 has 16 residues. Trimming took off 4 bases at V and 3 bases at J, with 16 bases between the two ends. The CDR3 protein is CASSSWGARNYNEQFF. The CDR3 bases are TGTGCCAGCAGCTCCTGGGGGGCGCGAAACTACAATGAGCAGTTCTTC.

The chain has TRBV20-1 and TRBJ2-2, with D tentatively TRBD2 (6 bases). The CDR3 sequence is 16 residues long. Germline values: CDR1 DFQATT, CDR2 SNEGSKA (reference sequence). V lost 1 base and J 2 bases, leaving 14 bases between the germline ends. The DNA for the CDR3 is TGCAGTGCTAGAGTCCCGGGAGCAACTAACACCGGGGAGCTGTTTTTT. This gives the protein CSARVPGATNTGELFF.

The V call is TRBV5-4, the J call TRBJ2-1, with 10 positions matching TRBD2. CDR1 is SGHNT, CDR2 YYREEE, per germline (reference sequence). The junction had 10 bases not matched to a gene; V was cut back by 4 bases and J by 6 bases. The CDR3 runs 16 residues. In DNA form, the CDR3 reads TGTGCCAGCAGCACCACTAGCGGGGAAGTCCCCAATGAGCAGTTCTTC. Translated, it gives CASSTTSGEVPNEQFF. The whole variable domain, remainder taken from reference TRBV5-4 and TRBJ2-1, is ETGVTQSPTHLIKTRGQQVTLRCSSQSGHNTVSWYQQALGQGPQFIFQYYREEENGRGNFPPRFSGLQFPNYSSELNVNALELDDSALYLCASSTTSGEVPNEQFFGPGTRLTVL.

This chain connects TRBV19 to TRBJ1-5; TRBD1 aligns across 11 bases. V gave up 5 bases and J gave up 7 bases; unmatched junction bases: 10. CDR3 length: 16 amino acids. Per the germline V gene, CDR1 is LNHDA and CDR2 is SQIVND (reference sequence). The CDR3 DNA reads as TGTGCCAGTAGTCTACAGACCGGGACAGGGGGACAGCCCCAGCATTTT. This gives the protein CASSLQTGTGGQPQHF.

The V and J genes are TRBV7-9 and TRBJ1-4, with D tentatively TRBD1 (5 bases). CDR3 length: 15 residues. V lost 0 bases to trimming and J lost 7 bases, with 12 bases between them. Germline V gene data show CDR1 as SEHNR and CDR2 as FQNEAQ (reference sequence). CDR3 bases: TGTGCCAGCAGCTTAGCGAAGCAGGGAGGTGAAAAACTGTTTTTT. Protein sequence: CASSLAKQGGEKLFF.

The chain carries TRBV4-2 and TRBJ2-1; 12 bases align to TRBD2. The CDR3 is 15 residues long. The V and J ends lost 4 bases and 7 bases, in that order; junction bases with no gene match: 5. CDR1 is LGHNA and CDR2 is YNFKEQ in the germline V gene. The CDR3 coding sequence is TGTGCCAGCAGCCGACTAGCGGGAGAAGAAAATGAGCAGTTCTTC. Its translation is CASSRLAGEENEQFF.

This chain connects TRBV3-1 to TRBJ2-7, with D unresolved. Trimming shortened V by 1 base and J by 2 bases, and 6 bases separated the two germline ends. Germline CDR1 is LGHDT and CDR2 is YNNKEL (reference sequence). This CDR3 comprises 13 residues. CDR3 DNA: TGTGCCAGCAGCCAAGGAATCCCCTACGAGCAGTACTTC. It encodes CASSQGIPYEQYF.

The chain employs TRBV2 and TRBJ1-1; 8 bases are shared with TRBD1. CDR3 length: 10 residues. V dropped 8 bases and J dropped 11; count of bases not matched to a gene: 4. CDR1 and CDR2 (germline): SNHLY, FYNNEI. CDR3 in amino acids: CASDRGSAFF. CDR3 coding DNA: TGTGCCAGCGACAGGGGTAGTGCTTTCTTT.